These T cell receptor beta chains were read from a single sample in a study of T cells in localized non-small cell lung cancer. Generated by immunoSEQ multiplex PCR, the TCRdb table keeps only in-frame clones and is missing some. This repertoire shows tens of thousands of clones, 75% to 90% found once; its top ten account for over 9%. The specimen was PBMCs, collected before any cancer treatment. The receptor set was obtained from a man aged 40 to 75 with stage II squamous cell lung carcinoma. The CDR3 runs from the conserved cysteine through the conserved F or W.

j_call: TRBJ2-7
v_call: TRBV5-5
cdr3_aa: CASSLIWDAYEQYF

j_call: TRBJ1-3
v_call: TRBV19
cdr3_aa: CASSLLGQGSGNTIYF

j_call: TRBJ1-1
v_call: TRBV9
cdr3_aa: CASSAGAGTEAFF

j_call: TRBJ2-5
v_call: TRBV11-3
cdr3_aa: CASSGAVGQETQYF

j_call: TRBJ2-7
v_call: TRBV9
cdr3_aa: CASSGLTSRGEQYF

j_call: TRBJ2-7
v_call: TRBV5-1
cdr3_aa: CASSLSGQDSYEQYF

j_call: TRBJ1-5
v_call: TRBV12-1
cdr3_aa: CASSFDVKDSNQPQHF

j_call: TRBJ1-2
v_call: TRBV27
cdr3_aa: CASSPRTGKKSYTF

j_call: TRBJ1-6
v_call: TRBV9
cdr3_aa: CASSVGPDNSPLHF

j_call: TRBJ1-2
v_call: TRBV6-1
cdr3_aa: CATNPGTPYGYTF

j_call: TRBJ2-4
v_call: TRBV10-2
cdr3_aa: CASTPQKENIQYF

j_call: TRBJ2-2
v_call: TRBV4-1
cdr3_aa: CASSQLGTTGELFF

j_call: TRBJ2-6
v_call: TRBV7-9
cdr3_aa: CASSLGDRAGANVLTF

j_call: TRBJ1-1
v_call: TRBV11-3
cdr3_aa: CASTLNFGGKAFF

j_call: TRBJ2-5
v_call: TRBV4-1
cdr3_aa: CASSQDPSGSQQETQYF

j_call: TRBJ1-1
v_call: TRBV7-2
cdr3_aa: CASYLTGGKNTEAFF

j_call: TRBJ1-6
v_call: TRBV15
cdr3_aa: CATSRDRFGGGGSPPLHF

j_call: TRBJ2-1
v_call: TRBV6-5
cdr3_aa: CASSYGRDNEQFF

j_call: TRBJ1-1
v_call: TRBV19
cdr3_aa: CASSSTANTEAFF

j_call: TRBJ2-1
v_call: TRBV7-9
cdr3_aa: CASSKAGGTNEQFF

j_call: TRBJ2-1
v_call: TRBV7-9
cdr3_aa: CASSSRAGQGRNEQFF

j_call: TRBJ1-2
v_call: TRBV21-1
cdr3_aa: CASRTDLGRPLNYGYTF